Below are 29 T cell receptor beta chains sequenced from a single sample in a study of blood T cell repertoires in COVID-19. Profiling relied on immunoSEQ multiplex PCR, and the TCRdb table lists in-frame clones only, not all of them. Of some 190,000 clones listed, 85% to 90% are singletons. Source material: peripheral blood. These receptors all come from an older woman with acute or convalescent COVID-19.

The chain employs TRBV12-3 or TRBV12-4 and TRBJ1-2; D ambiguous. The CDR3 length is 13 residues. Trimming stripped 0 bases from V and 3 bases from J, with 5 bases between. The CDR3 DNA sequence: TGTGCCAGCAGTTTAGCGCAGGACTATGGCTACACCTTC. The encoded protein is CASSLAQDYGYTF.

V gene TRBV27 combines with J gene TRBJ1-5; TRBD1 matches 10 bases. The CDR3 runs to 14 residues. The ends lost 6 bases at V and 7 bases at J; junction bases unmatched: 6. The germline CDR1 and CDR2 sequences are MNHEY and SMNVEV (reference sequence). The CDR3, as DNA: TGTGCCAGCAGCCAGGGGGACAGGGGACAGCCCCAGCATTTT. The encoded protein is CASSQGDRGQPQHF.

This clone has only a few counts. This rearrangement joins TRBV10-3 to TRBJ1-1; D is uncertain. CDR1 is ENHRY and CDR2 is SYGVKD in the germline V gene. V gave up 2 bases and J gave up 0 bases, with 4 bases separating them. The CDR3 is made up of 13 amino acids. The CDR3 region has the DNA TGTGCCATCAGTGAGCAGATGAACACTGAAGCTTTCTTT. This codes for CAISEQMNTEAFF.

Comments on this clone: The germline gene is not matched at one end of the junction; a read error may be the cause. This chain uses TRBV14 with TRBJ1-1; 8 nucleotides agree with TRBD1. This CDR3 is 15 amino acids long. Per germline, CDR1 SGHDN and CDR2 FVKESK. The DNA of the CDR3 is TGTGCCGGCAGCCAGCTGGACAGGGAGAACACTGAAGCTTTCTTT. This gives the protein CAGSQLDRENTEAFF.

This clone has only a few counts. V is TRBV5-1 and J is TRBJ2-5; 10 positions agree with TRBD2. CDR3 length: 17 amino acids. From germline, CDR1 is SGHRS and CDR2 YFSETQ. The trim removed 0 bases at V and 9 bases at J, leaving 14 bases unmatched. The DNA of the CDR3 is TGCGCCAGCAGCTTGGACTCTAGCGGGAGAGTAAGAATGGCCCAGTACTTC. Protein: CASSLDSSGRVRMAQYF.

V and J are TRBV5-1 and TRBJ2-3; 7 bases agree with TRBD1. Germline lookup yields CDR1 SGHRS and CDR2 YFSETQ. The CDR3 runs to 14 residues. V lost 4 bases, J lost 2 bases, and 4 bases stayed unmatched. CDR3 region: CASSPGTATDTQYF. For the CDR3, the DNA is TGCGCCAGCAGCCCCGGGACAGCCACAGATACGCAGTATTTT.

The chain has TRBV12-5 and TRBJ1-1; no clear D gene. V lost 4 bases to trimming and J lost 6 bases, with 15 bases between them. The CDR3 covers 14 residues. Germline assignment: CDR1 LGHNT and CDR2 FRNRAP. CDR3 nucleotide sequence: TGTGCTAGTGGTTGGACCGGGGTTAACCCTGAAGCTTTCTTT. Translating it yields CASGWTGVNPEAFF. The complete variable domain, with remaining parts taken from reference TRBV12-5 and TRBJ1-1, reads DARVTQTPRHKVTEMGQEVTMRCQPILGHNTVFWYRQTMMQGLELLAYFRNRAPLDDSGMPKDRFSAEMPDATLATLKIQPSEPRDSAVYFCASGWTGVNPEAFFGQGTRLTVV.

CDR3 loop: CASSVDGSPTGGNTIYF. Here the CDR3 DNA reads TGTGCCAGCAGCGTAGATGGCAGCCCCACGGGAGGAAACACCATATATTTT. This chain uses TRBV9 with TRBJ1-3; D unresolved. V was clipped by 0 bases and J by 4 bases, with 17 bases between them. Germline loops: CDR1 SGDLS, CDR2 YYNGEE. The length of the CDR3 is 17 residues.

This chain connects TRBV9 to TRBJ2-2; D perhaps matches TRBD1 (5 bases). The V gene's germline CDR1 is SGDLS and CDR2 YYNGEE. The CDR3 contains 17 residues. The V gene lost 3 bases and the J gene lost 3 bases, with 18 bases spanning the gap. CDR3 DNA sequence: TGTGCCAGCAGCGGAGTAGGGGCTTTCGGAGACACCGGGGAGCTGTTTTTT. Translating it yields CASSGVGAFGDTGELFF. The full variable domain, its missing parts supplied by reference TRBV9 and TRBJ2-2, is DSGVTQTPKHLITATGQRVTLRCSPRSGDLSVYWYQQSLDQGLQFLIQYYNGEERAKGNILERFSAQQFPDLHSELNLSSLELGDSALYFCASSGVGAFGDTGELFFGEGSRLTVL.

The J gene is TRBJ2-7, the V gene TRBV23-1; D possibly corresponds to TRBD1 (7 bases). TRBV23-1 carries the ORF label, with uncertain function. The V end was cut by 0 bases, the J end by 2 bases, with 11 bases between. This CDR3 is 15 amino acids long. CDR3 loop: CASSQSAGGTYEQYF. For the CDR3, the DNA is TGCGCCAGCAGTCAATCGGCAGGGGGGACCTACGAGCAGTACTTC.

The chain uses TRBV9 and TRBJ2-2; perhaps TRBD1 as D (6 bases). The length of the CDR3 is 14 residues. The ends were cut back, 1 base at V and 7 bases at J, with 11 bases in the middle. Germline assignment: CDR1 SGDLS and CDR2 YYNGEE. The CDR3 nucleotides read TGTGCCAGCAGCGTATTACAGGGTAGCGGGGAGCTGTTTTTT. This sequence encodes CASSVLQGSGELFF.

The V gene is TRBV14, the J gene TRBJ2-2; 9 bases are shared with TRBD2. Germline loops: CDR1 SGHDN, CDR2 FVKESK. The V gene end was trimmed by 0 bases and the J gene end by 5 bases; junction bases not matched to a gene: 13. There are 19 residues in the CDR3. CDR3 in DNA: TGTGCCAGCAGCCAAGATCGCCAACTAGCGGGTAGGGGTACCGGGGAGCTGTTTTTT. It codes for CASSQDRQLAGRGTGELFF.

The genes are TRBV5-1 and TRBJ2-2; D perhaps matches TRBD2 (6 bases). This CDR3 contains 13 residues. The germline gives CDR1 SGHRS, CDR2 YFSETQ. V lost 7 bases, J lost 1 base, and 8 bases lay in between. As DNA, the CDR3 is TGCGCCAGCTTGCGGGAGAACACCGGGGAGCTGTTTTTT. Translation gives CASLRENTGELFF.

The chain links TRBV7-8 to TRBJ2-7; TRBD1 is a possible D gene (5 bases). This CDR3 spans 13 amino acids. Germline CDR1 SGHVS, CDR2 FQNEAQ. Between the trimmed V and J ends, which lost 0 bases and 7 bases, there was a span of 10 bases. In DNA, the CDR3 is TGTGCCAGCAGCTTAGCGCTGGGGCCTGAGCAGTACTTC. Its protein is CASSLALGPEQYF.

The CDR3 reads CASSDTGSWNIQYF. The CDR3 nucleotides are TGTGCCAGCAGTGATACAGGGTCCTGGAACATTCAGTACTTC. This sequence joins TRBV27 and TRBJ2-4, with D possibly matching TRBD1 (6 bases). In germline, CDR1 is MNHEY, CDR2 SMNVEV (reference sequence). The CDR3 has 14 residues. V was cut by 5 bases and J by 7 bases, with 15 bases left in between.

This clone was detected ten times or more. This rearrangement joins TRBV28 to TRBJ2-2, with 9 bases aligning to TRBD1. Germline values: CDR1 MDHEN, CDR2 SYDVKM. The length of the CDR3 is 18 residues. J gave up 6 bases and V 3 bases, and 14 bases lay outside the gene matches. Here the CDR3 reads CASSLLVARDRVSGELFF. CDR3 coding DNA: TGTGCCAGCAGTTTGCTTGTCGCAAGGGACAGGGTGTCCGGGGAGCTGTTTTTT.

This clone has only one observation. This chain joins TRBV3-1 (or the pseudogene TRBV3-2) and TRBJ1-2, with 9 bases fitting TRBD1. The length of the CDR3 is 14 residues. V gave up 7 bases and J gave up 8 bases; unmatched junction bases: 11. The germline CDR1 and CDR2 sequences are LGHDT and YNNKEL (reference sequence). CDR3 sequence (DNA): TGTGCCAGCACCCGGACAGGGGCCTTAGGCGGCTACACCTTC. This encodes CASTRTGALGGYTF.

The genes are TRBV30 and TRBJ1-1, with D possibly TRBD1 on 6 matching bases. The ends were cut back, 0 bases at V and 4 bases at J, with 12 bases in the middle. This CDR3 region has 14 residues. Germline values: CDR1 GTSNPN, CDR2 SVGIG (reference sequence). The CDR3 nucleotides read TGTGCCTGGAGTGTGGGGGGGCAGAGCACTGAAGCTTTCTTT. Protein sequence: CAWSVGGQSTEAFF.

This sequence joins TRBV19 and TRBJ2-6; TRBD2 agrees at 9 bases. Germline V CDR1 and CDR2: LNHDA, SQIVND (reference sequence). The CDR3 extends over 18 amino acids. Trimming cost V 3 bases and J 0 bases; bases outside gene matches: 6. CDR3 coding DNA: TGTGCCAGTAGTATGGCGGGGGGGCCCCTCTCTGGGGCCAACGTCCTGACTTTC. Translated: CASSMAGGPLSGANVLTF.

The rearrangement uses TRBV3-1 (or the pseudogene TRBV3-2) and TRBJ2-4, with a tentative D call TRBD2 (6 bases). CDR1 is LGHDT, CDR2 YNNKEL, per germline (reference sequence). Trimming stripped 1 base from V and 6 bases from J, with 16 bases between. CDR3 length equals 16 residues. CDR3 amino acids: CASSQGYRGRGNIQYF. CDR3 bases: TGTGCCAGCAGCCAAGGTTATCGAGGGCGGGGAAACATTCAGTACTTC.

The V call is TRBV19, the J call TRBJ1-2; 8 bases match TRBD1. V was pared by 8 bases and J by 7 bases, with 12 bases of the junction left unmatched. Germline V gene data show CDR1 as LNHDA and CDR2 as SQIVND (reference sequence). CDR3 size: 14 residues. The CDR3 bases are TGTGCCAGTTTTCCAGACAGGGGCAGCAGTGGCTACACCTTC. Translated: CASFPDRGSSGYTF. The variable domain in full, completed from reference TRBV19 and TRBJ1-2, reads DGGITQSPKYLFRKEGQNVTLSCEQNLNHDAMYWYRQDPGQGLRLIYYSQIVNDFQKGDIAEGYSVSREKKESFPLTVTSAQKNPTAFYLCASFPDRGSSGYTFGSGTRLTVV.

This clone was observed a few times. The chain combines TRBV7-2 with TRBJ1-2, with D perhaps matching TRBD1 (6 bases). Germline V gives CDR1 SGHTA, CDR2 FQGNSA. This CDR3 region has 15 residues. The germline V and J ends were trimmed by 4 bases and 2 bases, with 14 bases remaining between them. CDR3 nucleotide sequence: TGTGCCAGCAGCTCTCAGGGGATGGGCAACTATGGCTACACCTTC. Protein sequence: CASSSQGMGNYGYTF. Using reference TRBV7-2 and TRBJ1-2 for the parts outside the CDR3, the full variable domain is GAGVSQSPSNKVTEKGKDVELRCDPISGHTALYWYRQSLGQGLEFLIYFQGNSAPDKSGLPSDRFSAERTGGSVSTLTIQRTQQEDSAVYLCASSSQGMGNYGYTFGSGTRLTVV.

In this sample, this clone turned up once. The rearrangement links TRBV3-1 (or the pseudogene TRBV3-2) to TRBJ2-1, with TRBD2 matching 10 bases. The CDR3 loop spans 14 amino acids. Germline CDR1 LGHDT, CDR2 YNNKEL (reference sequence). Losses at the gene ends were 8 bases for V and 7 bases for J; bases not matched to a gene: 8. For the CDR3, the DNA is TGTGCCAGCTGGAGCGGGAGGGCCTGGAATGAGCAGTTCTTC. Translation: CASWSGRAWNEQFF.

This chain uses TRBV29-1 with TRBJ1-1, with D hard to call. This CDR3 region has 14 residues. Germline V gives CDR1 SQVTM, CDR2 ANQGSEA. V was trimmed by 3 bases and J by 0 bases, leaving 11 bases between them. CDR3: CSVDGGGLNTEAFF. CDR3 DNA sequence: TGCAGCGTTGATGGTGGCGGCCTGAACACTGAAGCTTTCTTT.

The chain carries TRBV7-3 and TRBJ2-1; TRBD2 aligns across 10 bases. V shed 4 bases, J shed 0 bases, and the junction held 3 bases outside the gene matches. This CDR3 spans 16 amino acids. Germline loops: CDR1 SGHTA, CDR2 FQGTGA. CDR3 coding DNA: TGTGCCAGCAGCTCCACTAGCGGGAACTCCTACAATGAGCAGTTCTTC. Translation: CASSSTSGNSYNEQFF.

V is TRBV19 and J is TRBJ2-2, with D perhaps TRBD1 (5 bases). CDR1 is LNHDA, CDR2 SQIVND, per germline (reference sequence). V shed 1 base and J shed 1 base, with 10 bases lying between them. This CDR3 region has 16 residues. The CDR3 coding sequence is TGTGCCAGTAGTATAGGAACAGGAAAGAACACCGGGGAGCTGTTTTTT. Its protein product is CASSIGTGKNTGELFF.

This chain links TRBV9 with TRBJ1-6; D might be TRBD1 (6 bases). V lost 3 bases to trimming and J lost 6 bases, with 13 bases between them. The CDR3 runs to 15 residues. Looked up from germline, CDR1 is SGDLS and CDR2 is YYNGEE. The CDR3 DNA follows: TGTGCCAGCAGCGCCCTCCCGGACAGTAATTCACCCCTCCACTTT. Encoded protein: CASSALPDSNSPLHF.

The V call is TRBV28, the J call TRBJ2-3; D is undetermined. The CDR3 sequence is 13 residues long. Germline values: CDR1 MDHEN, CDR2 SYDVKM. V was shortened by 5 bases and J by 6 bases, with 12 bases between the two germline ends. The CDR3: CASSPSPLDTQYF. The DNA for the CDR3 is TGTGCCAGCAGTCCCTCCCCCCTGGATACGCAGTATTTT.

There are a few counts of this clone. This chain uses TRBV28 with TRBJ2-3; 9 nucleotides line up with TRBD2. The CDR3 contains 14 residues. V trimming: 6 bases; J trimming: 2 bases; junction bases outside the gene matches: 3. Germline CDR1 reads MDHEN; CDR2 reads SYDVKM. The CDR3 DNA follows: TGTGCCAGCAGGGCTAGCGGGAACACAGATACGCAGTATTTT. It codes for CASRASGNTDTQYF.